This T cell receptor beta chain was profiled in a study of blood T cell repertoires in COVID-19. This clone was seen a few times. In the source study's methods: Estimated nucleated cell counts came from reference gene primer amplification. Libraries were prepared by immunoSEQ multiplex PCR; TCRdb keeps only in-frame clonotypes and omits some of them. V and J calls and clone size come straight from that table; D and trimming were deduced from the DNA. Of a few hundred thousand clones in the sample, just over 85% were seen once. The germline V gene encodes CDR1 KGHDR and CDR2 SFDVKD. This CDR3 has 18 residues. V was clipped by 0 bases and J by 0 bases, with 14 bases between them.

This clonotype was obtained from a woman aged 30 to 39 with active or convalescent COVID-19. The chain carries TRBV24-1 and TRBJ2-1; D possibly corresponds to TRBD1 (5 bases). The specimen was peripheral blood. CDR3 in amino acids: CATSDLKGKTSSYNEQFF. The CDR3 bases are TGTGCCACCAGTGATTTGAAGGGGAAAACAAGCTCCTACAATGAGCAGTTCTTC.